These 27 T cell receptor beta chains were sequenced from one sample in a study of cytotoxic CD8 clonotypes in ibrutinib-treated CLL. Using immunoSEQ multiplex PCR, the repertoire was profiled, and TCRdb retains in-frame clones only, with some absent. The sample contains 27,000 or so clones, roughly 85% of which appear only once. Sequenced here: PBMCs, sampled after 24 months of ibrutinib treatment. These TCRs come from a human donor with chronic lymphocytic leukemia.

This clone was seen more than once but under ten times. The CDR3 spells CASSRQGGSGGAQHF. The DNA of the CDR3 is TGTGCCAGTAGTAGACAGGGGGGTAGTGGCGGCGCCCAGCATTTT. The chain carries TRBV19 and TRBJ1-5; 9 nucleotides agree with TRBD1. The CDR3 covers 15 residues. With 4 bases clipped from V and 11 bases from J, the junction kept 12 bases outside the gene matches. CDR1 and CDR2 from the germline V gene are LNHDA and SQIVND (reference sequence). The whole variable domain, filled in from reference TRBV19 and TRBJ1-5, reads DGGITQSPKYLFRKEGQNVTLSCEQNLNHDAMYWYRQDPGQGLRLIYYSQIVNDFQKGDIAEGYSVSREKKESFPLTVTSAQKNPTAFYLCASSRQGGSGGAQHFGDGTRLSIL.

This chain links TRBV6-1 with TRBJ1-2, with D unclear. This CDR3 spans 13 amino acids. Trimming removed 6 bases from V and 2 bases from J, with 10 bases in between. The germline V gene has CDR1 MNHNS and CDR2 SASEGT. CDR3 sequence: CASSVGRNYGYTF. CDR3 nucleotide sequence: TGTGCCAGCAGCGTTGGACGGAACTATGGCTACACCTTC.

The chain uses TRBV27 and TRBJ2-5; D is possibly TRBD2 (5 bases). Germline V gives CDR1 MNHEY, CDR2 SMNVEV (reference sequence). The CDR3 is 14 amino acids. Trimming removed 2 bases from V and 4 bases from J, with 11 bases in between. Written as DNA, the CDR3 is TGTGCCAGCAGTTTAAGGTCGGGAAGAGAGACCCAGTACTTC. This codes for CASSLRSGRETQYF.

The CDR3 spells CASLNGDYSYNEQFF. In DNA, the CDR3 is TGTGCCAGTTTAAATGGGGACTACTCCTACAATGAGCAGTTCTTC. The chain employs TRBV6-4 and TRBJ2-1; 7 bases map to TRBD2. Germline values: CDR1 MRHNA, CDR2 SNTAGT. Trimming took 9 bases from V and 0 from J; bases not matched to a gene: 8. This CDR3 has 15 amino acids.

This CDR3 is CASSIRLAGGETQYF. CDR3 sequence (DNA): TGTGCCAGTAGTATACGTCTAGCGGGGGGCGAGACCCAGTACTTC. V and J are TRBV19 and TRBJ2-5; 11 bases align to TRBD2. There are 15 residues in the CDR3. V shed 2 bases, J shed 5 bases, and the junction held 4 bases outside the gene matches. CDR1 LNHDA and CDR2 SQIVND come from the germline V gene (reference sequence).

The CDR3 DNA reads as TGTGCCAGCAGCATAAGCCGGGGGTATTACAATGAGCAGTTCTTC. Amino acids: CASSISRGYYNEQFF. The chain is built from TRBV5-8 and TRBJ2-1; possible D gene TRBD2, 6 bases. This CDR3 region has 15 residues. Trimming stripped 4 bases from V and 4 bases from J, with 15 bases between. Germline V lookup: CDR1 SGHTS, CDR2 YDEGEE.

V and J are TRBV11-2 and TRBJ1-6, with a tentative D call TRBD1 (6 bases). The CDR3 loop spans 17 amino acids. CDR1 and CDR2 (germline): SGHAT, FQNNGV. V lost 0 bases and J 6 bases, leaving 15 bases between the germline ends. In DNA form, the CDR3 reads TGTGCCAGCAGCTTAGAAGGGACACACTTTTTTAATTCACCCCTCCACTTT. This translates into CASSLEGTHFFNSPLHF. Complete variable domain (other parts from reference TRBV11-2 and TRBJ1-6): EAGVAQSPRYKIIEKRQSVAFWCNPISGHATLYWYQQILGQGPKLLIQFQNNGVVDDSQLPKDRFSAERLKGVDSTLKIQPAKLEDSAVYLCASSLEGTHFFNSPLHFGNGTRLTVT.

This CDR3 reads CSVGGSKGYTF. Written as DNA, the CDR3 is TGCAGCGTCGGGGGTTCAAAAGGCTACACCTTC. The chain links TRBV29-1 to TRBJ1-2; weak D call: TRBD1 (5 bases). Trimming removed 6 bases from V and 8 bases from J, with 13 bases in between. This CDR3 spans 11 amino acids. From germline, CDR1 is SQVTM and CDR2 ANQGSEA.

The CDR3 DNA sequence: TGTGCCAGCAGCTCCTTCGAAGATAGCAATCAGCCCCAGCATTTT. Translated, it gives CASSSFEDSNQPQHF. V usage is TRBV7-6 and J usage is TRBJ1-5; no clear D gene. Trimming left V 4 bases short and J 0 bases short, with 10 bases between. CDR1 and CDR2 (germline): SGHVS, FNYEAQ. The CDR3 has 15 amino acids. The full variable domain, completed using reference TRBV7-6 and TRBJ1-5, is GAGVSQSPRYKVTKRGQDVALRCDPISGHVSLYWYRQALGQGPEFLTYFNYEAQQDKSGLPNDRFSAERPEGSISTLTIQRTEQRDSAMYRCASSSFEDSNQPQHFGDGTRLSIL.

This clone was counted between two and nine times. This chain joins TRBV6-6 and TRBJ2-7; D is possibly TRBD2 (5 bases). Germline V CDR1 and CDR2: MNHNY, SVGAGI (reference sequence). The CDR3 is 12 amino acids. V was cut by 6 bases and J by 5 bases, with 11 bases left in between. CDR3 loop: CASSDGVDEQYF. The DNA of the CDR3 is TGTGCCAGCAGCGACGGGGTGGACGAGCAGTACTTC.

The chain recombines TRBV5-1 with TRBJ2-7; 7 nucleotides line up with TRBD2. The length of the CDR3 is 15 residues. CDR1 SGHRS and CDR2 YFSETQ come from the germline V gene. With V trimmed by 1 base and J by 0 bases, 4 bases remained unmatched. The CDR3 coding sequence is TGCGCCAGCAGCTTGCTTACTAGCGACTCCTACGAGCAGTACTTC. This gives the protein CASSLLTSDSYEQYF.

The DNA of the CDR3 is TGTGCCAGCAGCCCACAGGGGGTAGGGTCACCCCTCCACTTT. Translated, it gives CASSPQGVGSPLHF. The chain carries TRBV28 and TRBJ1-6; 8 nucleotides match TRBD1. Germline trimming cut 6 bases from V and 10 bases from J; bases unmatched to any gene: 8. Germline V gives CDR1 MDHEN, CDR2 SYDVKM. CDR3 length: 14 residues.

This clone was observed a single time. In DNA form, the CDR3 reads TGTGCCAGCAGCTTTGAGACAGGGAACAATGAGCAGTTCTTC. It is translated as CASSFETGNNEQFF. The rearrangement joins TRBV11-2 to TRBJ2-1; 7 nucleotides line up with TRBD1. V trimming: 3 bases; J trimming: 5 bases; junction bases outside the gene matches: 4. Germline-derived CDR1 and CDR2 are SGHAT and FQNNGV. The CDR3 covers 14 residues.

The CDR3 nucleotides read TGTGCCAGCAGTTACCCGGGGGTGGGGCAGCCCCAGCATTTT. It translates to CASSYPGVGQPQHF. The rearrangement joins TRBV6-6 to TRBJ1-5, with a tentative D call TRBD1 (5 bases). The CDR3 loop spans 14 amino acids. Germline lookup yields CDR1 MNHNY and CDR2 SVGAGI (reference sequence). Trimming removed 2 bases from V and 7 bases from J, with 12 bases in between.

This rearrangement joins TRBV7-8 to TRBJ1-2; 9 nucleotides align to TRBD1. Trimming cost V 6 bases and J 7 bases; bases outside gene matches: 9. CDR3 size: 14 residues. In germline, CDR1 is SGHVS, CDR2 FQNEAQ. CDR3 DNA sequence: TGTGCCAGCAGTTCCCGGGACAGGGAGGTTGGCTACACCTTC. Its translation: CASSSRDREVGYTF.

The rearrangement links TRBV5-1 to TRBJ2-7; tentatively, D is TRBD1 (5 bases). The CDR3 has 14 residues. Trimming took off 0 bases at V and 3 bases at J, with 10 bases between the two ends. Per germline, CDR1 SGHRS and CDR2 YFSETQ. The CDR3: CASSLAGQSYEQYF. For the CDR3, the DNA is TGCGCCAGCAGCTTGGCCGGACAAAGCTACGAGCAGTACTTC.

This clone was seen only once. The gene calls are TRBV19 and TRBJ2-5; TRBD2 aligns across 10 bases. Unmatched junction bases numbered 9, after V lost 4 bases and J lost 4 bases. Germline loops: CDR1 LNHDA, CDR2 SQIVND (reference sequence). The CDR3 has 16 residues. In nucleotides, the CDR3 is TGTGCCAGTAGTAGGCAACCGGGACTAGCGTCAGAGACCCAGTACTTC. This codes for CASSRQPGLASETQYF.

By share, this clone ranks as medium-sized. The chain joins TRBV30 to TRBJ2-7, with 7 bases identical to TRBD2. V lost 7 bases, J lost 0 bases, and 6 bases stayed unmatched. Germline V gene data show CDR1 as GTSNPN and CDR2 as SVGIG (reference sequence). The CDR3 extends over 13 amino acids. DNA of the CDR3: TGTGCCTCCAGCGGGGTACTCTCCTACGAGCAGTACTTC. It translates to CASSGVLSYEQYF.

The rearrangement joins TRBV11-2 to TRBJ2-1, with D tentatively TRBD1 or TRBD2 (6 bases each). Trimming left V 3 bases short and J 6 bases short, with 15 bases between. This CDR3 is 15 amino acids long. Germline assignment: CDR1 SGHAT and CDR2 FQNNGV. The CDR3 is CASSFRGLGGNEQFF. CDR3 sequence (DNA): TGTGCCAGCAGCTTCAGGGGTTTGGGGGGCAATGAGCAGTTCTTC. The entire variable domain, with the rest obtained from reference TRBV11-2 and TRBJ2-1, is as follows: EAGVAQSPRYKIIEKRQSVAFWCNPISGHATLYWYQQILGQGPKLLIQFQNNGVVDDSQLPKDRFSAERLKGVDSTLKIQPAKLEDSAVYLCASSFRGLGGNEQFFGPGTRLTVL.

The chain is built from TRBV6-5 and TRBJ1-2; D gene ambiguous. The germline V gene encodes CDR1 MNHEY and CDR2 SVGAGI. V was clipped by 6 bases and J by 3 bases, with 11 bases between them. The CDR3 consists of 13 residues. In nucleotides, the CDR3 is TGTGCCAGCAGCCCCGGGAATTACTATGGCTACACCTTC. Translation gives CASSPGNYYGYTF.

V gene TRBV5-8 combines with J gene TRBJ2-7; a possible D gene is TRBD1 (5 bases). Per the germline V gene, CDR1 is SGHTS and CDR2 is YDEGEE. The V end was cut by 0 bases, the J end by 3 bases, with 16 bases between. This CDR3 spans 16 amino acids. The CDR3 reads CASSLVFSVGHYEQYF. The CDR3 DNA reads TGTGCCAGCAGCTTGGTTTTCTCCGTTGGACACTACGAGCAGTACTTC.

The V call is TRBV7-9, the J call TRBJ1-2; no reliable D call. Trimming cost V 7 bases and J 1 base, with 13 bases left between them. The CDR3 has 14 amino acids. In germline, CDR1 is SEHNR, CDR2 FQNEAQ (reference sequence). CDR3 in DNA: TGTGCCAGCATCCGAGGGCTCGATAACTATGGCTACACCTTC. Translated: CASIRGLDNYGYTF.

Concerning this clone itself: At one end, the junction sequence differs from germline, possibly due to a read error. V is TRBV12-5 and J is TRBJ2-2; either TRBD1 or TRBD2 may supply D (5 bases each). Germline V gene lookup returns CDR1 LGHNT and CDR2 FRNRAP. The CDR3 contains 11 residues. Here the CDR3 DNA reads TGCGAAGAGGGGCTCACCGGGGAGCTGTTTTTT. It translates to CEEGLTGELFF. The full variable domain, rest sourced from reference TRBV12-5 and TRBJ2-2, is DARVTQTPRHKVTEMGQEVTMRCQPILGHNTVFWYRQTMMQGLELLAYFRNRAPLDDSGMPKDRFSAEMPDATLATLKIQPSEPRDSAVYFCEEGLTGELFFGEGSRLTVL.

V is TRBV28 and J is TRBJ1-5; 7 nucleotides align to TRBD1. The germline V gene encodes CDR1 MDHEN and CDR2 SYDVKM. The CDR3 sequence is 13 residues long. The trim removed 8 bases at V and 5 bases at J, leaving 6 bases unmatched. CDR3 in amino acids: CASYDRVYQPQHF. DNA for the CDR3: TGTGCCAGCTATGACAGGGTATATCAGCCCCAGCATTTT. The full variable domain, in which reference TRBV28 and TRBJ1-5 provide the parts outside the CDR3, is DVKVTQSSRYLVKRTGEKVFLECVQDMDHENMFWYRQDPGLGLRLIYFSYDVKMKEKGDIPEGYSVSREKKERFSLILESASTNQTSMYLCASYDRVYQPQHFGDGTRLSIL.

This rearrangement joins TRBV18 to TRBJ1-3, with no clear D. This CDR3 is built from 15 residues. Germline CDR1 reads KGHSH; CDR2 reads LQKENI. Trimming cost V 2 bases and J 0 bases, with 8 bases left between them. The DNA for the CDR3 is TGTGCCAGCTCACCAAGGTCCGACTCTGGAAACACCATATATTTT. Protein product: CASSPRSDSGNTIYF. The full variable domain, completed using reference TRBV18 and TRBJ1-3, is NAGVMQNPRHLVRRRGQEARLRCSPMKGHSHVYWYRQLPEEGLKFMVYLQKENIIDESGMPKERFSAEFPKEGPSILRIQQVVRGDSAAYFCASSPRSDSGNTIYFGEGSWLTVV.

This chain joins TRBV29-1 and TRBJ2-3; 10 nucleotides line up with TRBD2. With 3 bases clipped from V and 5 bases from J, the junction kept 5 bases outside the gene matches. The CDR3 spans 14 residues. CDR1 is SQVTM, CDR2 ANQGSEA, per germline. CDR3 sequence (DNA): TGCAGCGTTGAGGGTAGCGGGGGGTTAGATACGCAGTATTTT. Its translation: CSVEGSGGLDTQYF.

The gene calls are TRBV19 and TRBJ1-5; possibly TRBD1 for D (6 bases). V lost 10 bases and J 0 bases, leaving 16 bases between the germline ends. Germline CDR1 LNHDA, CDR2 SQIVND (reference sequence). This CDR3 has 15 amino acids. CDR3 amino acids: CATADSHYSNQPQHF. The CDR3 nucleotides read TGTGCCACTGCGGACAGCCACTATAGCAATCAGCCCCAGCATTTT.